This passage covers 11 T cell receptor beta chains from one sample sequenced in a study of CD8 T cells in ankylosing spondylitis. Findings of the study overall: The study identified a TCR beta motif of roughly eight highly homologous variants that appeared characteristic of ankylosing spondylitis blood.

MiXCR was run by TCRdb on the 5' RACE reads, yielding one entry per CDR3 protein. The sample has roughly 440,000 distinct CDR3 sequences; 15% to 20% are singletons. Their recognized antigens are unknown. The sample consisted of blood, either unsorted or a sorted T cell fraction (not recorded which). These receptors all stem from a male donor with ankylosing spondylitis.

The chain uses TRBV3-1 and TRBJ2-3, with 9 bases fitting TRBD2. J gave up 3 bases and V 5 bases, and 6 bases lay outside the gene matches. The CDR3 length is 15 residues. Germline V gives CDR1 LGHDT, CDR2 YNNKEL (reference sequence). The CDR3 DNA is TGTGCCAGCAGCGGACCTAGCGGGAAGACAGATACGCAGTATTTT. Protein: CASSGPSGKTDTQYF.

V gene TRBV29-1 combines with J gene TRBJ2-1; the match to TRBD2 covers 9 bases. The CDR3 extends over 14 amino acids. V lost 6 bases, J lost 2 bases, and 5 bases stayed unmatched. CDR1 is SQVTM, CDR2 ANQGSEA, per germline. Here the CDR3 DNA reads TGCAGCGTCCTAATAGCGGGAGCCTACAATGAGCAGTTCTTC. Residues: CSVLIAGAYNEQFF.

The chain combines TRBV29-1 with TRBJ2-7; D possibly corresponds to TRBD1 (5 bases). CDR1 and CDR2 from the germline V gene are SQVTM and ANQGSEA. The CDR3 is 12 amino acids. V lost 2 bases to trimming and J lost 3 bases, with 8 bases between them. The chain's CDR3 is CSVENRFYEQYF. In DNA, the CDR3 is TGCAGCGTTGAAAACAGGTTCTACGAGCAGTACTTC.

Only a few counts were recorded for this clonotype. The chain recombines TRBV4-3 with TRBJ2-3; possibly TRBD2 for D (6 bases). Per the germline V gene, CDR1 is LGHNA and CDR2 is YSLEER. The CDR3 loop spans 15 amino acids. V was clipped by 4 bases and J by 3 bases, with 14 bases between them. The CDR3 sequence is CASSLAAGTTDTQYF. DNA for the CDR3: TGCGCCAGCAGCCTAGCGGCGGGAACAACAGATACGCAGTATTTT.

Remarks on this clonotype: Compared with germline, one end of the junction differs, possibly owing to a read error. The chain has TRBV5-1 and TRBJ2-3; weak D call: TRBD1 (6 bases). The CDR3 covers 14 residues. CDR1 SGHRS and CDR2 YFSETQ come from the germline V gene. The CDR3 DNA sequence: TGCGCCAGCAGTTTGGGGGACACCACAGATACGCAGTATTTT. Translating gives CASSLGDTTDTQYF.

This clonotype was recorded a few times. The chain combines TRBV20-1 with TRBJ1-5, with D uncertain. The V end lost 3 bases, the J end lost 0 bases, and 9 bases lay between the germline ends. Germline CDR1 DFQATT, CDR2 SNEGSKA (reference sequence). This CDR3 has 14 amino acids. The DNA for the CDR3 is TGCAGTGCTAGGGAAGGTTATAGCAATCAGCCCCAGCATTTT. Amino acid sequence: CSAREGYSNQPQHF.

J is TRBJ1-1 and V is TRBV20-1, with D maybe TRBD1 (6 bases). The CDR3 length is 14 residues. V was cut by 3 bases and J by 0 bases, with 11 bases left in between. Germline V CDR1 and CDR2: DFQATT, SNEGSKA (reference sequence). CDR3 nucleotides: TGCAGTGCTAGTCACGGGGGCATGAACACTGAAGCTTTCTTT. It is translated as CSASHGGMNTEAFF.

The chain uses TRBV6-1 and TRBJ1-1, with D tentatively TRBD1 (5 bases). CDR1 MNHNS and CDR2 SASEGT come from the germline V gene. Trimming left V 1 base short and J 5 bases short, with 11 bases between. The CDR3 sequence is 14 residues long. The CDR3 nucleotides are TGTGCCAGCAGTGAAGGCCCGAGGGGTACTGAAGCTTTCTTT. Protein product: CASSEGPRGTEAFF.

This clonotype turned up a few times. One end of the junction is discordant with germline, which a read error may explain. The V call is TRBV15, the J call TRBJ2-2; D unclear. The CDR3 runs to 15 residues. Germline-derived CDR1 and CDR2 are LNHNV and YYDKDF (reference sequence). The CDR3 protein is CATSRERRFAGELFF. CDR3 bases: TGTGCCACCAGCCGAGAGAGGAGATTTGCGGGGGAGCTGTTTTTT.

A few counts support this clonotype. The rearrangement joins TRBV25-1 to TRBJ2-7; D is possibly TRBD1 (6 bases). Trimming took off 11 bases at V and 2 bases at J, with 16 bases between the two ends. This CDR3 spans 13 amino acids. The germline V gene encodes CDR1 MGHDK and CDR2 SYGVNS. The CDR3 region is CAAGAGNPYEQYF. The DNA of the CDR3 is TGTGCCGCAGGGGCAGGGAATCCCTACGAGCAGTACTTC.

This clonotype was observed a few times. This chain uses TRBV20-1 with TRBJ1-1; 8 bases are shared with TRBD1. The germline gives CDR1 DFQATT, CDR2 SNEGSKA (reference sequence). V lost 0 bases, J lost 4 bases, and 10 bases stayed unmatched. The CDR3 extends over 16 amino acids. CDR3 residues: CSARDYRTGPVTEAFF. CDR3 DNA: TGCAGTGCTAGAGATTATAGGACAGGGCCGGTCACTGAAGCTTTCTTT.